This T cell receptor (beta chain) appears in the sequencing data of a study of control samples from healthy donors and cancer patients. Germline CDR1 KGHSH, CDR2 LQKENI. There are 18 residues in the CDR3. V shed 2 bases and J 2 bases; nucleotides not matched to a gene: 10. Sequenced by immunoSEQ multiplex PCR; TCRdb stores in-frame clones only, minus some. The sample holds about 57,000 clones, 85% to 95% seen once. This TCR was recovered from a young man with colorectal cancer. Sequenced material: PBMCs. The genes are TRBV18 and TRBJ1-3, with 9 bases lining up with TRBD1. CDR3 in amino acids: CASSPNQGTGTTGNTIYF. As DNA, the CDR3 is TGTGCCAGCTCACCAAATCAGGGGACAGGGACGACTGGAAACACCATATATTTT.